The clone carrying this TCR beta chain was seen a few times. The germline gives CDR1 KGHSH, CDR2 LQKENI. After removal of 3 bases from V and 5 bases from J, the junction contained 9 bases not matched to a gene. The CDR3 length is 15 residues. Every isolated RNA sample was fully reverse transcribed, so sequencing captured expressed TCRB transcripts. Here immunoSEQ multiplex PCR was the method, and the copy in TCRdb shows in-frame clones only, minus some. The sample includes about 140,000 clones, about 9.1% of them seen just once. The data stem from a study of beta chain features in type 1 diabetes. This clonotype was obtained from a woman in her 40s in good health. Source material: central memory CD4+ T cells from blood. The V call is TRBV18, the J call TRBJ2-7; 8 positions match TRBD1. The CDR3 nucleotides are TGTGCCAGCTCACCCTCCGGACAGGGAGCAGACGAGCAGTACTTC. It yields the protein CASSPSGQGADEQYF.